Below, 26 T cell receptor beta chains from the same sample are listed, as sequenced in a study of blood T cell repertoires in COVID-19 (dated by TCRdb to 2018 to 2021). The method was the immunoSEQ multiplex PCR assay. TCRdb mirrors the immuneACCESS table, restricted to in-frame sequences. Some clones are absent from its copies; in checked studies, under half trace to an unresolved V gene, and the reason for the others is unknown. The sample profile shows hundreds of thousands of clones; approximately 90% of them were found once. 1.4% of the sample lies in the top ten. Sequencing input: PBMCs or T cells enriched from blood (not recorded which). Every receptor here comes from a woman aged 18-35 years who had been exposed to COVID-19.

The CDR3 protein is CASSYRAGTLHEQYF. CDR3 sequence (DNA): TGTGCCAGCAGTTACCGGGCAGGGACTCTGCACGAGCAGTACTTC. This chain joins TRBV6-5 and TRBJ2-7; possibly TRBD2 for D (6 bases). The germline V gene encodes CDR1 MNHEY and CDR2 SVGAGI. With 2 bases removed from V and 5 bases from J, the gap between germline ends came to 16 bases. The CDR3 has 15 residues.

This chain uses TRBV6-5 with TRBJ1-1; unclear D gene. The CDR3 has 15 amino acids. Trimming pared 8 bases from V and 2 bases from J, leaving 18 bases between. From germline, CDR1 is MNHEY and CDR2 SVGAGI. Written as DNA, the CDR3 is TGTGCCAGCCGTCACGTATGGGGAGTAAACACTGAAGCTTTCTTT. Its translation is CASRHVWGVNTEAFF.

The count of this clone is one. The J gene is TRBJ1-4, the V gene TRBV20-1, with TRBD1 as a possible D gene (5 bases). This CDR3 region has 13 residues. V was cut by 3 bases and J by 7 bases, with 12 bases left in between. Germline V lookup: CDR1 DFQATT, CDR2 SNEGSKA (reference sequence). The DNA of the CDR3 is TGCAGTGCTAGTTATCCGGGGGGTGAAAAACTGTTTTTT. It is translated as CSASYPGGEKLFF.

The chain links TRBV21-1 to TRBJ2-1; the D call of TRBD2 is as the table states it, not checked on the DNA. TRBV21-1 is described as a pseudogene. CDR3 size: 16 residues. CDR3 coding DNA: TGTGCCAGCAGCAAAGGGCTAGCGGGGGACCCCAATGAGCAGTTCTTC. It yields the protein CASSKGLAGDPNEQFF.

CDR3 sequence (DNA): TGTGCCAGCAGCTGGGGACAGGGACCCACAGATACGCAGTATTTT. Translating gives CASSWGQGPTDTQYF. The chain couples TRBV11-3 to TRBJ2-3; 9 bases fit TRBD1. The CDR3 is 15 residues long. Germline V gives CDR1 SGHNT, CDR2 YENEEA. Germline trimming cut 4 bases from V and 2 bases from J; bases unmatched to any gene: 4.

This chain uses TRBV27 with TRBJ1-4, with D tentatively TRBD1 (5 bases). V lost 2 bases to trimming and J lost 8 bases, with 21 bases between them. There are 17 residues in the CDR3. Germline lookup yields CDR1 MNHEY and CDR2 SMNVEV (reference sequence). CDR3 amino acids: CASSLGGRSGREEKLFF. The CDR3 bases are TGTGCCAGCAGTTTAGGAGGAAGGTCAGGGCGGGAGGAAAAACTGTTTTTT.

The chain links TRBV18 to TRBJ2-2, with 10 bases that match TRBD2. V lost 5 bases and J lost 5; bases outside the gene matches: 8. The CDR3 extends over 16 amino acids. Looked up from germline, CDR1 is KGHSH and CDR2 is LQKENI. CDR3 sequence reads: CASSGPSGSWTGELFF. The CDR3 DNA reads TGTGCCAGCTCAGGACCTAGCGGGAGTTGGACCGGGGAGCTGTTTTTT. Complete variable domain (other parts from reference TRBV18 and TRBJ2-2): NAGVMQNPRHLVRRRGQEARLRCSPMKGHSHVYWYRQLPEEGLKFMVYLQKENIIDESGMPKERFSAEFPKEGPSILRIQQVVRGDSAAYFCASSGPSGSWTGELFFGEGSRLTVL.

The CDR3 here is CASRPPSGGPGEQYF. CDR3 coding DNA: TGTGCCAGCAGGCCACCTAGCGGGGGGCCAGGGGAGCAGTACTTC. The chain employs TRBV13 and TRBJ2-7; 11 bases match TRBD2. Germline CDR1 reads PRHDT; CDR2 reads FYEKMQ (reference sequence). V shed 6 bases, J shed 7 bases, and the junction held 11 bases outside the gene matches. The CDR3 has 15 residues.

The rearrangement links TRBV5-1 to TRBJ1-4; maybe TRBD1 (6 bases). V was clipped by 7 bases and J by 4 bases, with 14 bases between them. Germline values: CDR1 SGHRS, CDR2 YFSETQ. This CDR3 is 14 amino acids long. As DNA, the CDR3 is TGCGCCAGCTGGGGGGGGCCGGATAATGAAAAACTGTTTTTT. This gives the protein CASWGGPDNEKLFF.

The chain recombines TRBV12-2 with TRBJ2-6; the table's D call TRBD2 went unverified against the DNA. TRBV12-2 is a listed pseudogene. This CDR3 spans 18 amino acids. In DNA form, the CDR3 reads TGTGCAAGTCGCCCCCCTGGAGGGGTACGCTCTGGGGCCAACGTCCTGACTTTC. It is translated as CASRPPGGVRSGANVLTF.

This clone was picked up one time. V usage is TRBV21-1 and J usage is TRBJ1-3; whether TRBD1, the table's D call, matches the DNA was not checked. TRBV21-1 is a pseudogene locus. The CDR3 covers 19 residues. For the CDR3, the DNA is TGTGCCAGCAGCTCAAGAGAGAGGTCGCAGGGATATTTTGGAAACACCATATATTTT. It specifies CASSSRERSQGYFGNTIYF.

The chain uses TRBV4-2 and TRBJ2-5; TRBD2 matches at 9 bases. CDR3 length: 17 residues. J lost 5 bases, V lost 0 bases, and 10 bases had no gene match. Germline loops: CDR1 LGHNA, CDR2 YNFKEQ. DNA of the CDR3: TGTGCCAGCAGCCAAGAGTTCCAACTAGCGGGCGTGGAGACCCAGTACTTC. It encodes CASSQEFQLAGVETQYF.

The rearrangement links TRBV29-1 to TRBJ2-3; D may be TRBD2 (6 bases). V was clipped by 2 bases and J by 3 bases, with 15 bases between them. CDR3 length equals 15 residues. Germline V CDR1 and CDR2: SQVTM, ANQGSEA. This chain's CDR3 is CSVEKLARTTDTQYF. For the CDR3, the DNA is TGCAGCGTTGAAAAGCTAGCGAGAACTACAGATACGCAGTATTTT.

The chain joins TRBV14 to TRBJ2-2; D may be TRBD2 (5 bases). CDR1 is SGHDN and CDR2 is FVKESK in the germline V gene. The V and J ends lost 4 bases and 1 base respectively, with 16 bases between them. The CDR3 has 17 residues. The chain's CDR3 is CASSPAPGIENTGELFF. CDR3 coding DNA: TGTGCCAGCAGCCCCGCTCCGGGGATCGAGAACACCGGGGAGCTGTTTTTT.

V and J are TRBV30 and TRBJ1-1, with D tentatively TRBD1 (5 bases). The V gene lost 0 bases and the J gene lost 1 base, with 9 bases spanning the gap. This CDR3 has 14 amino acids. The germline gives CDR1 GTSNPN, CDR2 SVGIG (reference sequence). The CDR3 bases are TGTGCCTGGAGTGTAATAGACAGGAACACTGAAGCTTTCTTT. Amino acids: CAWSVIDRNTEAFF.

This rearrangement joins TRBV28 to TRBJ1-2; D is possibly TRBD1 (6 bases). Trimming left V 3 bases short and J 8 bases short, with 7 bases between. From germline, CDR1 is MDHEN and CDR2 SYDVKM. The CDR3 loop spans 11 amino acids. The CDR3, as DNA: TGTGCCAGCAGTTTCAGGGGCGGCTACACCTTC. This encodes CASSFRGGYTF.

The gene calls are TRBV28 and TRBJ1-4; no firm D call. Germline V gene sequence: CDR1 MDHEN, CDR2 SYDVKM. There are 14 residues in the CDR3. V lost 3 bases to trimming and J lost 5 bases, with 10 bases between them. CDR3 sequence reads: CASSFALLNEKLFF. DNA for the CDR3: TGTGCCAGCAGTTTCGCACTCCTGAATGAAAAACTGTTTTTT.

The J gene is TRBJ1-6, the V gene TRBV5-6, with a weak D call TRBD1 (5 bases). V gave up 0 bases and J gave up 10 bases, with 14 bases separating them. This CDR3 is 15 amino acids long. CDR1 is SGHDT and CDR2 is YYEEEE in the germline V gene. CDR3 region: CASSLGVGGPSPLHF. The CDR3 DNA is TGTGCCAGCAGCTTGGGGGTCGGGGGACCCTCACCCCTCCACTTT.

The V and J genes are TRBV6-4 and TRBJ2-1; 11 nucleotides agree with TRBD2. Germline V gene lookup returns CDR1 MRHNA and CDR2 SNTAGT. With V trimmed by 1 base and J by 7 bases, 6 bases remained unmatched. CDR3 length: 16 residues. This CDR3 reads CASSDWSLAGVNEQFF. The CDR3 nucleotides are TGTGCCAGCAGTGACTGGTCACTAGCGGGAGTGAATGAGCAGTTCTTC.

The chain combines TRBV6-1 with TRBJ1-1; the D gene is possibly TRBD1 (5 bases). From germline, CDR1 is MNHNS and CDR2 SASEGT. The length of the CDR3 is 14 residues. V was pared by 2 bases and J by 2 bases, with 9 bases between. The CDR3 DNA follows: TGTGCCAGCAGTGAATTCAGGGTCAACACTGAAGCTTTCTTT. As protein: CASSEFRVNTEAFF.

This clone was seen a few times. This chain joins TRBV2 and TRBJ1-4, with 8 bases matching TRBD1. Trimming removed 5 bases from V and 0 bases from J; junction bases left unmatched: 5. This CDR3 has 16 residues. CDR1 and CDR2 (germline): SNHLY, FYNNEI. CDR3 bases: TGTGCCAGCAGTTTGGCAGGGGGCGCAACTAATGAAAAACTGTTTTTT. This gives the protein CASSLAGGATNEKLFF. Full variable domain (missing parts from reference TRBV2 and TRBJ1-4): EPEVTQTPSHQVTQMGQEVILRCVPISNHLYFYWYRQILGQKVEFLVSFYNNEISEKSEIFDDQFSVERPDGSNFTLKIRSTKLEDSAMYFCASSLAGGATNEKLFFGSGTQLSVL.

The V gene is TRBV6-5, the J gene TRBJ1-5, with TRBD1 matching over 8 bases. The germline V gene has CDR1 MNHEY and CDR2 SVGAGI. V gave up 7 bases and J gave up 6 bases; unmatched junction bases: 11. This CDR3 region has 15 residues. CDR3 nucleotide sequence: TGTGCCAGCACCGGAGGTGGACAGGGTACTCAGCCCCAGCATTTT. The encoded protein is CASTGGGQGTQPQHF.

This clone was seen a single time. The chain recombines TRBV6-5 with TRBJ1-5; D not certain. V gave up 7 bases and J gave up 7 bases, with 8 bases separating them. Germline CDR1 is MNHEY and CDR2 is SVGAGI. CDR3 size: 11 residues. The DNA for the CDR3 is TGTGCCAGCACAGATTTCCAGCCCCAGCATTTT. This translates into CASTDFQPQHF.

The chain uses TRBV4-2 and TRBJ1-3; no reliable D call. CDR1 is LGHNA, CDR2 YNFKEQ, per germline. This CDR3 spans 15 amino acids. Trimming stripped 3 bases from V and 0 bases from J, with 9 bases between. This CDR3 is CASSQDGNSGNTIYF. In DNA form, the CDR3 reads TGTGCCAGCAGCCAGGACGGGAACTCTGGAAACACCATATATTTT.

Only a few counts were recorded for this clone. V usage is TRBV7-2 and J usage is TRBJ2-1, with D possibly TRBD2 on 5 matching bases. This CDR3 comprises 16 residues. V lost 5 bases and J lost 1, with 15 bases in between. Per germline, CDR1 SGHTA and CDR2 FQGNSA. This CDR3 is CASSPLPRGSYNEQFF. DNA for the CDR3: TGTGCCAGCAGCCCGCTTCCCCGGGGTTCCTACAATGAGCAGTTCTTC.

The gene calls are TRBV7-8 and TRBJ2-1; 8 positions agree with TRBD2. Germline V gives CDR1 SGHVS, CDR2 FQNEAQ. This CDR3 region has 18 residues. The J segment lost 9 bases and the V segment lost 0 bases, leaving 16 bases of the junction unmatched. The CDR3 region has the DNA TGTGCCAGCAGCTTAGCGCGAGCTAGCGGGTTCCTTGCCACTGAGCAGTTCTTC. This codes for CASSLARASGFLATEQFF. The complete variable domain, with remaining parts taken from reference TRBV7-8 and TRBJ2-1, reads GAGVSQSPRYKVAKRGQDVALRCDPISGHVSLFWYQQALGQGPEFLTYFQNEAQLDKSGLPSDRFFAERPEGSVSTLKIQRTQQEDSAVYLCASSLARASGFLATEQFFGPGTRLTVL.